The clone carrying this TCR beta chain has just a few counts. Assay used: immunoSEQ multiplex PCR; TCRdb lists only in-frame clones, some missing. The sample contains roughly 240,000 clones, approximately 88% of which appear only once. The data belong to a study of blood T cell repertoires in COVID-19. The CDR3 extends over 15 amino acids. CDR1 and CDR2 from the germline V gene are SGHNT and YYREEE (reference sequence). Deletions cut 4 bases from V and 1 base from J, with 11 bases between. The TCR was taken from a woman aged 40-49 years with acute COVID-19. Sequenced: PBMCs or T cells enriched from blood (not recorded which). The chain is built from TRBV5-4 and TRBJ2-2; perhaps TRBD1 as D (7 bases). As DNA, the CDR3 is TGTGCCAGCAGCCCAGGGGGGATGAACACCGGGGAGCTGTTTTTT. Its translation is CASSPGGMNTGELFF.